The 18 T cell receptor beta chains below were found in one sample sequenced in a study of CXCR3-negative and CXCR3-positive naive CD8 T cells. The TRB cDNA libraries were prepared by 5' RACE with UMI labels. TCRdb reprocessed the 5' RACE reads and stores each CDR3 protein as one record, lacking DNA. The sample table includes 65,000 to 75,000 distinct CDR3 sequences. The specimen sequenced was naive CXCR3- CD8+ T cells from blood. Specified subset: CD45RO-CCR7+CD27+CD95- naive CD8+ T cells lacking CXCR3 (TNR3-). The receptors stem from a human donor in good health. Some clones in this sample may be carry-over from other donors' samples.

The chain combines TRBV28 with TRBJ2-7. This CDR3 region has 12 residues. The germline V gene has CDR1 MDHEN and CDR2 SYDVKM. CDR3 in amino acids: CASSLGWTEQYF.

This sequence joins TRBV3-1 and TRBJ2-7; the TCRdb D gene call, TRBD2, has no DNA to confirm it. Germline assignment: CDR1 LGHDT and CDR2 YNNKEL (reference sequence). The length of the CDR3 is 15 residues. The CDR3 is CASSQSLAYTYEQYF.

The chain is built from TRBV28 and TRBJ2-3; the D call of TRBD2 rests on TCRdb alone, since no DNA is present to check it. CDR1 MDHEN and CDR2 SYDVKM come from the germline V gene. CDR3 length: 14 amino acids. The CDR3 spells CASSLTSGRDTQYF.

This chain links TRBV5-5 with TRBJ1-1. CDR3 length: 14 residues. Germline CDR1 reads SGHKS; CDR2 reads YYEKEE (reference sequence). The CDR3 reads CASSLGWESTEAFF.

V is TRBV3-1 and J is TRBJ2-5. The germline CDR1 and CDR2 sequences are LGHDT and YNNKEL (reference sequence). The CDR3 contains 15 residues. CDR3 in amino acids: CASSQERNKQETQYF.

The chain employs TRBV5-1 and TRBJ2-3. The CDR3 covers 13 residues. Germline CDR1 and CDR2: SGHRS and YFSETQ. CDR3: CASSMDSTDTQYF.

The CDR3 spells CASSGGADTQYF. The J gene is TRBJ2-3, the V gene TRBV28; TCRdb selects TRBD2, and the lack of DNA leaves this call unchecked. Germline CDR1 reads MDHEN; CDR2 reads SYDVKM. The CDR3 extends over 12 amino acids.

The chain is built from TRBV20-1 and TRBJ2-7; without DNA, the TCRdb call of TRBD2 cannot be checked. The CDR3 sequence is 13 residues long. Germline V gene lookup returns CDR1 DFQATT and CDR2 SNEGSKA (reference sequence). Here the CDR3 reads CSARLAGAYEQYF.

This chain uses TRBV6-2 or TRBV6-3 with TRBJ2-3; checking the TCRdb D call of TRBD1 is not possible without DNA. The CDR3 covers 17 residues. The germline gives CDR1 MNHEY, CDR2 SVGEGT. The CDR3 protein is CASSYGSAGESTDTQYF.

The CDR3 sequence is CASSSQTHNEQFF. The V call is TRBV12-3 or TRBV12-4, the J call TRBJ2-1. The CDR3 loop spans 13 amino acids.

This CDR3 reads CSVHRETGELFF. The V gene is TRBV29-1, the J gene TRBJ2-2; TCRdb picks TRBD1, but there is no DNA to check that call. The CDR3 has 12 residues. In germline, CDR1 is SQVTM, CDR2 ANQGSEA.

The chain carries TRBV7-7 and TRBJ2-1; absent DNA, TCRdb's TRBD2 call cannot be checked. CDR3 length: 17 residues. Looked up from germline, CDR1 is SSHAT and CDR2 is FNYEAQ (reference sequence). CDR3 amino acids: CASSLADRGGPGNEQFF.

This sequence joins TRBV6-5 and TRBJ1-2; TCRdb returns TRBD1, unconfirmable since there is no DNA. The CDR3 extends over 13 amino acids. Germline-derived CDR1 and CDR2 are MNHEY and SVGAGI. The CDR3 sequence is CASSDGQDYGYTF.

The gene calls are TRBV4-3 and TRBJ2-5; TCRdb's D gene call, TRBD1, goes unchecked for lack of DNA. This CDR3 comprises 13 residues. The germline V gene has CDR1 LGHNA and CDR2 YSLEER. CDR3 sequence reads: CASSQGGWETQYF.

This sequence joins TRBV15 and TRBJ2-5. This CDR3 is built from 16 residues. Per germline, CDR1 LNHNV and CDR2 YYDKDF (reference sequence). The CDR3 loop reads CATSDQTVGKAETQYF.

The chain carries TRBV5-1 and TRBJ2-1. Looked up from germline, CDR1 is SGHRS and CDR2 is YFSETQ. There are 11 residues in the CDR3. This chain's CDR3 is CASSLRYEQFF.

The chain is built from TRBV2 and TRBJ2-1; as DNA is missing, the TRBD1 call by TCRdb cannot be tested. CDR1 SNHLY and CDR2 FYNNEI come from the germline V gene. The length of the CDR3 is 16 residues. The CDR3 here is CASSEALLGQNNEQFF.

This rearrangement joins TRBV4-1 to TRBJ2-7; there is no DNA to check the TCRdb D call of TRBD2. The CDR3 is 16 residues long. The germline gives CDR1 MGHRA, CDR2 YSYEKL. The CDR3 spells CASSHHGTSGSYEQYF.